This T cell receptor (beta chain) was found in a study of blood T cell repertoires in COVID-19. On the study more broadly: The cDNA or gDNA used as material had been derived from T cells, B-cell-depleted T cells, or PBMCs.

In the study's own analysis: Estimation of nucleated cell counts relied on the amplification of reference gene primers. Libraries were prepared by immunoSEQ multiplex PCR; TCRdb keeps only in-frame clonotypes and omits some of them. V and J calls and clone size are copied from that table; D and trimming were computed from the DNA. This table has just under 90,000 clones, 70% to 90% appearing once. CDR3 length: 13 amino acids. The V and J ends lost 5 bases and 2 bases respectively, with 9 bases between them. Germline V lookup: CDR1 SGHTA, CDR2 FQGTGA. The sequence was obtained from an elderly woman with acute or convalescent COVID-19. Sequencing was done on a sample of peripheral blood. This chain links TRBV7-3 with TRBJ1-1; D remains ambiguous. CDR3 in DNA: TGTGCCAGCAGCCGATTCAGTAACACTGAAGCTTTCTTT. Translated: CASSRFSNTEAFF.